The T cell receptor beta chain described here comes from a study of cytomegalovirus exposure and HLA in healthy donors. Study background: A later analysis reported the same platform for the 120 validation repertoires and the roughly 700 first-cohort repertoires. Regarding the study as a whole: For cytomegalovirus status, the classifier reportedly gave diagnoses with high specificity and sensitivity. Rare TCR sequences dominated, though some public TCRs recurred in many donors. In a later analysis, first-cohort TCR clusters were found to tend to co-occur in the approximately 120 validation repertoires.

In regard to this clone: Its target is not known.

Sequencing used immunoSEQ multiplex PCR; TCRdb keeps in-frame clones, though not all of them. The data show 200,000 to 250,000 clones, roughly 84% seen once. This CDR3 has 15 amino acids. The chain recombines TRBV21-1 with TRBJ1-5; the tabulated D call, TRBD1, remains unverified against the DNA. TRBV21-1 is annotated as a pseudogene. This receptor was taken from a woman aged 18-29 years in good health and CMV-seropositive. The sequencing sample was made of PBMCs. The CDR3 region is CASSTIGQGYQPQHF. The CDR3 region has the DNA TGTGCCAGCAGCACTATAGGACAGGGGTATCAGCCCCAGCATTTT.